The clone carrying this TCR beta chain was seen a single time. The source of the sample is a study of blood T cell repertoires in COVID-19. On the study more broadly: The United States, Italy and Spain were the sources of the acute and convalescent COVID-19 samples. Nucleic acid was either cDNA or gDNA, and it came from T cells, B-cell-depleted T cells, or PBMCs.

Seattle patients were enrolled during active infection and followed longitudinally. Original processing methods: Reference gene primer amplification yielded estimated nucleated cell counts. Profiling relied on immunoSEQ multiplex PCR, and the TCRdb table lists in-frame clones only, not all of them. V, J and clone size were drawn from that table, and D and trimming were deduced from the DNA. The data contain 300,000 to 450,000 clones, around 90% of them singletons. After removal of 3 bases from V and 5 bases from J, the junction contained 10 bases not matched to a gene. CDR3 length equals 16 residues. Germline CDR1 is KGHSH and CDR2 is LQKENI.

This rearrangement joins TRBV18 to TRBJ2-3, with 8 positions matching TRBD1. Sequencing used peripheral blood. This TCR was sampled from a woman in her twenties or thirties with COVID-19, enrolled during active disease. The CDR3 nucleotides are TGTGCCAGCTCACCTTCCGGGACAGGAGGAAAAGATACGCAGTATTTT. Amino acid sequence: CASSPSGTGGKDTQYF.